These T cell receptor beta chains were read from a single sample in a study of blood T cell repertoires in COVID-19. Measured with immunoSEQ multiplex PCR; TCRdb has only the in-frame clones, and not every one. Of approximately 240,000 clones listed, around 87% are singletons. Sequences were obtained from PBMCs or T cells enriched from blood (not recorded which). These receptors all stem from a woman between 25 and 40 years old with acute COVID-19. The CDR3 runs from the conserved cysteine through the conserved F or W. A D gene is named only where the DNA matches it firmly. The size of a clone is reported for some rows only, either as once, few or many, or as a class for expanded clones.

clone_size,j_call,v_call,d_call,cdr3_nt,cdr3_aa
once,TRBJ1-1,TRBV14,.,TGTGCCAGCAGCCAAGGGCTGAGAGGCACTGAAGCTTTCTTT,CASSQGLRGTEAFF
.,TRBJ2-7,TRBV9,TRBD2,TGTGCCAGCAGCGTAGACGGGACTAGCGGGGAAGAACAGTACTTC,CASSVDGTSGEEQYF
.,TRBJ2-2,TRBV28,.,TGTGCCAGCAGTGGGGGCAACAGGGTAAAGACGGGGGAGCTGTTTTTT,CASSGGNRVKTGELFF
.,TRBJ2-3,TRBV24-1,TRBD2,TGTGCCACCAGTGACCATCGGACTAGCGGGACAGATACGCAGTATTTT,CATSDHRTSGTDTQYF
.,TRBJ1-3,TRBV5-1,.,TGCGCCAGCAGCCGTGACAGTTTAGGAAACACCATATATTTT,CASSRDSLGNTIYF
once,TRBJ1-2,TRBV28,.,TGTGCCAGCAGTTTATGGGGCCAGGGATTTTCCTATGGCTACACCTTC,CASSLWGQGFSYGYTF
.,TRBJ2-1,TRBV6-5,.,TGTGCCAGCAGTTACGGGCTGAACAATGAGCAGTTCTTC,CASSYGLNNEQFF
.,TRBJ1-3,TRBV18,.,TGTGCCAGCTCACCAGGGGGCACAGTCATCTCTGGAAACACCATATATTTT,CASSPGGTVISGNTIYF
.,TRBJ1-1,TRBV6-5,TRBD1,TGTGCCAGCAAAATTACAAGGGGGCTTAACACTGAAGCTTTCTTT,CASKITRGLNTEAFF
few,TRBJ1-5,TRBV7-8,TRBD1,TGTGCCAGCAGCCACATTCCGGGACAGGGGGATCAGCCCCAGCATTTT,CASSHIPGQGDQPQHF
.,TRBJ2-2,TRBV9,TRBD1,TGTGCCAGCAGCGTAGTTGGACAGGGCCCATTTTTGGACACCGGGGAGCTGTTTTTT,CASSVVGQGPFLDTGELFF
few,TRBJ1-1,TRBV20-1,.,TGCAGTGCTAGTTACCGAGACAGCTACACTGAAGCTTTCTTT,CSASYRDSYTEAFF
.,TRBJ2-7,TRBV19,TRBD1,TGTGCCAGTAAACCTCAGACAGGGGCCTACGAGCAGTACTTC,CASKPQTGAYEQYF
.,TRBJ2-7,TRBV18,.,TGTGCCAGCTCACCGGCAGATAACTACGAGCAGTACTTC,CASSPADNYEQYF
.,TRBJ2-5,TRBV27,TRBD2,TGTGCCAGCACCAAGGGGACTAGCGGGAGAGGGGAGACCCAGTACTTC,CASTKGTSGRGETQYF
.,TRBJ1-2,TRBV3-1/TRBV3-2,.,TGTGCCAGCAGCCAAGAAGGACTTTATGGCTACACCTTC,CASSQEGLYGYTF
once,TRBJ2-5,TRBV7-9,TRBD1,TGTGCCAGCAGCTCGGACAGGGCTTCGGTGGAGACCCAGTACTTC,CASSSDRASVETQYF
.,TRBJ1-5,TRBV30,.,TGTGCCTGGAGTGGTTTCGGTAGCAATCAGCCCCAGCATTTT,CAWSGFGSNQPQHF
.,TRBJ2-3,TRBV10-1,TRBD2,TGCGCCAGCAGTAACGGGACTAGCGGGGTCACAGATACGCAGTATTTT,CASSNGTSGVTDTQYF
few,TRBJ1-2,TRBV6-5,.,TGTGCCAGCAGCCGGGAGGTTTACTATGGCTACACCTTC,CASSREVYYGYTF
.,TRBJ2-3,TRBV5-5,.,TGTGCCAGCAGCTTGGAAGTCGGGGCGGGGCCTAACGGAGATACGCAGTATTTT,CASSLEVGAGPNGDTQYF
few,TRBJ1-6,TRBV27,TRBD1,TGTGCCAGCAGTTTATACACAGGGGTAGAATCACCCCTCCACTTT,CASSLYTGVESPLHF
.,TRBJ2-2,TRBV4-1,TRBD1,TGCGCCAGCAGCCTGGGACAGGGACGGGTCGGGGAGCTGTTTTTT,CASSLGQGRVGELFF
.,TRBJ1-5,TRBV5-1,.,TGCGCCAGCAGCTTGGACAGCTATCAGCCCCAGCATTTT,CASSLDSYQPQHF
.,TRBJ1-2,TRBV10-3,.,TGTGCCATCAGTGAAGGGGACAACCGAAACTATGGCTACACCTTC,CAISEGDNRNYGYTF
.,TRBJ2-2,TRBV14,.,TGTGCCAGCAGCCTGACTAGGGTCGGGGAGCTGTTTTTT,CASSLTRVGELFF
few,TRBJ2-1,TRBV11-2,TRBD1,TGTGCCAGCAGCGCTAGACTATCCCAGGGGGTCTACAATGAGCAGTTCTTC,CASSARLSQGVYNEQFF
.,TRBJ1-2,TRBV24-1,.,TGTGCCACCAGTGCCCATGGACAAGGGTATGGCTACACCTTC,CATSAHGQGYGYTF
.,TRBJ1-2,TRBV7-2,TRBD1,TGTGCCAGCAGCTTAGCGAGAGGGGGCCATGGCTACACCTTC,CASSLARGGHGYTF
.,TRBJ2-3,TRBV2,TRBD2,TGTGCCAGCAGGGCCCCGGGACTAGCGGGAGTAGATACGCAGTATTTT,CASRAPGLAGVDTQYF
.,TRBJ2-7,TRBV7-2,TRBD2,TGTGCCAGCAGCTTAGCGCTAGCGGGCTCCTACGAGCAGTACTTC,CASSLALAGSYEQYF
.,TRBJ1-1,TRBV5-1,TRBD1,TGCGCCAGCAGCACCTCCGGGACAGACACTTTCGAGGAAGCTTTCTTT,CASSTSGTDTFEEAFF
.,TRBJ2-5,TRBV4-1,.,TGCGCCAGCAGCCAACAGAATCCAGGGGGGACCGAGACCCAGTACTTC,CASSQQNPGGTETQYF
.,TRBJ2-3,TRBV18,TRBD2,TGTGCCAGCTCACCCGGACTAGCGGACGCGGGTGGCACAGATACGCAGTATTTT,CASSPGLADAGGTDTQYF
.,TRBJ2-7,TRBV7-2,TRBD2,TGTGCCAGCAGCTTGGGGACTAGCAACGAGCAGTACTTC,CASSLGTSNEQYF
.,TRBJ1-5,TRBV5-1,TRBD1,TGCGCCAGCAGCCCGACAGGGGGAGGTCAGCCCCAGCATTTT,CASSPTGGGQPQHF
.,TRBJ2-3,TRBV7-9,.,TGTGCCAGCAGCTTGGTGGGGGGAGTCACCTCCCTAGGGCAGTATTTT,CASSLVGGVTSLGQYF
.,TRBJ2-1,TRBV28,TRBD2,TGTGCCAGCAGTTCCCTACTAGCGGGAGGGCACAATGAGCAGTTCTTC,CASSSLLAGGHNEQFF
.,TRBJ2-7,TRBV30,.,TGTGCCTGGAGTGTCCCCGGGACCTACGAGCAGTACTTC,CAWSVPGTYEQYF
.,TRBJ1-1,TRBV2,TRBD1,TGTGCCAGCAGTGAGGTCCCGGGACAGCCGAACACTGAAGCTTTCTTT,CASSEVPGQPNTEAFF
.,TRBJ2-6,TRBV24-1,.,TGTGCCACCAGTGATTTATCGGGTTCTGGGGCCAACGTCCTGACTTTC,CATSDLSGSGANVLTF
.,TRBJ2-3,TRBV3-1/TRBV3-2,.,TGTGCCAGCAGACGTGCCCCCCTAGCTGGTACGCAGTATTTT,CASRRAPLAGTQYF
.,TRBJ2-1,TRBV20-1,.,TGCAGTGGGGTCGACTTTAATGAGCAGTTCTTC,CSGVDFNEQFF
.,TRBJ1-1,TRBV3-1/TRBV3-2,TRBD1,TGTGCCAGCAGCCAAGAATGGGGACAGGAAGCTTTCTTT,CASSQEWGQEAFF
.,TRBJ2-7,TRBV18,.,TGTGCCAGCTCACCGGACCTGGACAGCGCCTACGAGCAGTACTTC,CASSPDLDSAYEQYF
.,TRBJ1-2,TRBV28,TRBD1,TGTGCCAGCAGTTGGGACAGTAACTATGGCTACACCTTC,CASSWDSNYGYTF
.,TRBJ1-6,TRBV27,TRBD1,TGTGCCAGCAGTTTGATCGGGACAGGGATAGGGGTTGATTCACCCCTCCACTTT,CASSLIGTGIGVDSPLHF
.,TRBJ2-5,TRBV6-6,.,TGTGCCAGCACCAAAAGCGGGACCCAGTACTTC,CASTKSGTQYF
.,TRBJ1-6,TRBV28,TRBD1,TGTGCCAGCAGTAAAAGGGGGCGCATCTCCTATAATTCACCCCTCCACTTT,CASSKRGRISYNSPLHF
.,TRBJ1-1,TRBV3-1/TRBV3-2,.,TGTGCCAGCAGCCAAGTAGCAGGGATGGGTGAAGCTTTCTTT,CASSQVAGMGEAFF
.,TRBJ2-3,TRBV18,.,TGTGCCAGCTCACCACGGGGAGCGGATGTCACAGATACGCAGTATTTT,CASSPRGADVTDTQYF
.,TRBJ2-7,TRBV7-9,TRBD2,TGTGCCAGCAGCTTAGCAGGGGACTACTCCTACGAGCAGTACTTC,CASSLAGDYSYEQYF
.,TRBJ1-2,TRBV27,TRBD1,TGTGCCAGCAGCGTACCCGGGACAGGGCCTCGTGGCTACACCTTC,CASSVPGTGPRGYTF
.,TRBJ2-1,TRBV19,TRBD1,TGTGCCAGTAGACGGGCCGGGACAGGGGGCAGTGAGCAGTTCTTC,CASRRAGTGGSEQFF
.,TRBJ1-6,TRBV6-6,TRBD1,TGTGCCACGACAGGGGCGAATAATTCACCCCTCCACTTT,CATTGANNSPLHF
.,TRBJ1-3,TRBV28,.,TGTGCCAGCAGTTCACCCCGCACAGGGTCCGGAAACACCATATATTTT,CASSSPRTGSGNTIYF